The next 31 T cell receptor beta chains were all read from a single sample in a study of CDR3 diversity in severe acne. Via MiXCR, TCRdb re-called the PCR reads, giving one row per CDR3 protein. The data contain under 95,000 distinct CDR3 sequences, about 52% of them singletons. The sample was blood. The receptors were sampled from a male donor in good health, serving as a control.

The chain employs TRBV24-1 and TRBJ1-1; TRBD1 matches 7 bases. With 7 bases clipped from V and 5 bases from J, the junction kept 9 bases outside the gene matches. Germline-derived CDR1 and CDR2 are KGHDR and SFDVKD. There are 14 residues in the CDR3. The CDR3 coding sequence is TGTGCCACCAGCCAGCAGGGGGAAGGAACTGAAGCTTTCTTT. Translated, it gives CATSQQGEGTEAFF.

V is TRBV20-1 and J is TRBJ2-7; 10 bases match TRBD2. Germline V CDR1 and CDR2: DFQATT, SNEGSKA (reference sequence). V shed 6 bases and J 3 bases; nucleotides not matched to a gene: 8. The CDR3 contains 14 residues. The CDR3 sequence is CSASALAGGYEQYF. Here the CDR3 DNA reads TGCAGTGCCAGCGCCTTAGCGGGAGGCTACGAGCAGTACTTC.

This clonotype was observed many times. The V gene is TRBV19, the J gene TRBJ2-3, with 8 nucleotides matching TRBD2. Trimming removed 3 bases from V and 6 bases from J; junction bases left unmatched: 5. This CDR3 is 14 amino acids long. Per germline, CDR1 LNHDA and CDR2 SQIVND (reference sequence). The CDR3 here is CASSIGAGGDTQYF. In DNA, the CDR3 is TGTGCCAGTAGTATCGGGGCGGGGGGCGATACGCAGTATTTT.

This chain joins TRBV24-1 and TRBJ1-5; 9 positions match TRBD1. CDR1 is KGHDR, CDR2 SFDVKD, per germline. The CDR3 sequence is 13 residues long. Trimming took 11 bases from V and 7 from J; bases not matched to a gene: 8. In DNA form, the CDR3 reads TGTGCCATCGGTGGACAGGGGAACCAGCCCCAGCATTTT. It yields the protein CAIGGQGNQPQHF.

The chain links TRBV6-9 to TRBJ1-3; no clear D gene. V lost 6 bases to trimming and J lost 4 bases, with 7 bases between them. Germline V lookup: CDR1 MNHGY, CDR2 SVAAGI. The CDR3 length is 12 residues. The chain's CDR3 is CASSPDGNTIYF. The CDR3 DNA follows: TGTGCCAGCAGCCCGGACGGAAACACCATATATTTT.

V is TRBV18 and J is TRBJ1-6; tentative D call: TRBD1 (5 bases). The length of the CDR3 is 15 residues. V lost 2 bases to trimming and J lost 8 bases, with 13 bases between them. Germline CDR1 reads KGHSH; CDR2 reads LQKENI. DNA for the CDR3: TGTGCCAGCTCACCAGGTCGTCAGGGCGATTCACCCCTCCACTTT. As protein: CASSPGRQGDSPLHF.

The V call is TRBV12-3 or TRBV12-4, the J call TRBJ2-7, with 11 positions matching TRBD2. The trim removed 6 bases at V and 0 bases at J, leaving 4 bases unmatched. The CDR3 has 15 amino acids. Here the CDR3 DNA reads TGTGCCAGCAGGTCTACTAGCGGGAGCTCCTACGAGCAGTACTTC. Encoded protein: CASRSTSGSSYEQYF.

This clonotype was detected many times. The V call is TRBV6-1, the J call TRBJ2-3; 11 bases are a match to TRBD1. V was pared by 6 bases and J by 6 bases, with 14 bases of the junction left unmatched. Germline lookup yields CDR1 MNHNS and CDR2 SASEGT. This CDR3 is 17 amino acids long. This chain's CDR3 is CASSEPPGTGGADTQYF. CDR3 nucleotide sequence: TGTGCCAGCAGCGAGCCCCCCGGGACAGGGGGGGCGGATACGCAGTATTTT.

This clonotype has more than one count but fewer than ten. V gene TRBV5-5 combines with J gene TRBJ1-5; 8 nucleotides agree with TRBD1. Germline lookup yields CDR1 SGHKS and CDR2 YYEKEE (reference sequence). V gave up 4 bases and J gave up 6 bases; unmatched junction bases: 9. The CDR3 totals 15 residues. CDR3 DNA sequence: TGTGCCAGCAGCATCGGACAGGGCGTTTTTCAGCCCCAGCATTTT. Amino acids: CASSIGQGVFQPQHF. The variable domain in full, with the rest retrieved from reference TRBV5-5 and TRBJ1-5, is DAGVTQSPTHLIKTRGQQVTLRCSPISGHKSVSWYQQVLGQGPQFIFQYYEKEERGRGNFPDRFSARQFPNYSSELNVNALLLGDSALYLCASSIGQGVFQPQHFGDGTRLSIL.

This clonotype was detected ten times or more. The rearrangement links TRBV6-1 to TRBJ1-2; a possible D gene is TRBD1 (5 bases). Trimming removed 3 bases at V and 3 bases at J, with 11 bases between. The germline V gene has CDR1 MNHNS and CDR2 SASEGT. The CDR3 extends over 14 amino acids. The CDR3 DNA reads as TGTGCCAGCAGTGATACAGGAGTAGACTATGGCTACACCTTC. Translated, it gives CASSDTGVDYGYTF.

This chain connects TRBV9 to TRBJ1-2, with no clear D. V gave up 4 bases and J gave up 8 bases, with 15 bases separating them. CDR3 length equals 13 residues. Per the germline V gene, CDR1 is SGDLS and CDR2 is YYNGEE. The CDR3 spells CASSSRVVKGYTF. The CDR3 bases are TGTGCCAGCAGCTCCCGAGTGGTAAAGGGCTACACCTTC.

The chain combines TRBV2 with TRBJ1-5, with D possibly matching TRBD1 (5 bases). Germline values: CDR1 SNHLY, CDR2 FYNNEI. CDR3 length: 14 residues. Trimming removed 7 bases at V and 2 bases at J, with 12 bases between. For the CDR3, the DNA is TGTGCCAGCAAGAGGGGCTTTGGCAATCAGCCCCAGCATTTT. This sequence encodes CASKRGFGNQPQHF.

CDR3 protein: CASSSRRASRATDTQYF. The CDR3 DNA sequence: TGTGCCAGCAGTTCACGACGGGCCTCGCGGGCCACAGATACGCAGTATTTT. The chain uses TRBV12-3 or TRBV12-4 and TRBJ2-3, with a possible D match to TRBD2 (5 bases). Trimming took off 4 bases at V and 2 bases at J, with 19 bases between the two ends. The CDR3 has 17 residues.

At least ten counts were recorded for this clonotype. The V gene is TRBV12-3 or TRBV12-4, the J gene TRBJ1-1; D is uncertain. The CDR3 sequence is 12 residues long. V was clipped by 3 bases and J by 4 bases, with 6 bases between them. CDR3 region: CASSFTGTEAFF. CDR3 bases: TGTGCCAGCAGTTTTACGGGCACTGAAGCTTTCTTT.

V gene TRBV29-1 combines with J gene TRBJ2-3; D not resolved. CDR1 and CDR2 from the germline V gene are SQVTM and ANQGSEA. The CDR3 has 15 residues. V gave up 0 bases and J gave up 3 bases, with 13 bases separating them. Here the CDR3 DNA reads TGCAGCGTTGAAGATGGGATGATTGGGACAGATACGCAGTATTTT. Amino acids: CSVEDGMIGTDTQYF.

This clonotype showed up many times. The chain is built from TRBV29-1 and TRBJ2-7; D remains unclear. CDR1 SQVTM and CDR2 ANQGSEA come from the germline V gene. The ends were cut back, 4 bases at V and 1 base at J, with 8 bases in the middle. There are 12 residues in the CDR3. The CDR3 loop reads CSVVSESYEQYF. The CDR3 DNA reads as TGCAGCGTTGTATCCGAATCCTACGAGCAGTACTTC.

The chain uses TRBV29-1 and TRBJ1-2; 8 bases agree with TRBD1. This CDR3 is built from 13 residues. From germline, CDR1 is SQVTM and CDR2 ANQGSEA. The V gene end was trimmed by 4 bases and the J gene end by 3 bases; junction bases not matched to a gene: 4. The CDR3 spells CSVGTGYDYGYTF. In DNA form, the CDR3 reads TGCAGCGTTGGGACAGGGTATGACTATGGCTACACCTTC.

The CDR3 DNA is TGCAGTGCTTCCCCGACAGGGAGTCAGCCCCAGCATTTT. Amino acid sequence: CSASPTGSQPQHF. The genes are TRBV20-1 and TRBJ1-5; TRBD1 matches 7 bases. Germline V gives CDR1 DFQATT, CDR2 SNEGSKA (reference sequence). With 5 bases clipped from V and 6 bases from J, the junction kept 7 bases outside the gene matches. The CDR3 contains 13 residues.

There are many counts of this clonotype. The chain recombines TRBV20-1 with TRBJ2-7; 11 bases match TRBD2. The CDR3 contains 15 residues. CDR1 DFQATT and CDR2 SNEGSKA come from the germline V gene (reference sequence). Trimming took 5 bases from V and 1 from J; bases not matched to a gene: 7. As DNA, the CDR3 is TGCAGTGCTGATCCCGGGACTAGCGGTTCCTACGAGCAGTACTTC. It translates to CSADPGTSGSYEQYF.

This clonotype was recorded at least ten times. This chain joins TRBV24-1 and TRBJ2-1; D may match TRBD1 or TRBD2 (5 bases each). The CDR3 is 13 residues long. CDR1 and CDR2 from the germline V gene are KGHDR and SFDVKD. V dropped 4 bases and J dropped 8 bases, with 11 bases sitting between them. The CDR3 bases are TGTGCCACCAGTGACAGGGTGAGGGATGAGCAGTTCTTC. Translating it yields CATSDRVRDEQFF.

Many counts were recorded for this clonotype. V is TRBV2 and J is TRBJ1-2; 9 positions agree with TRBD1. With 6 bases clipped from V and 3 bases from J, the junction kept 2 bases outside the gene matches. The CDR3 runs to 13 residues. Germline CDR1 is SNHLY and CDR2 is FYNNEI. CDR3 coding DNA: TGTGCCAGCAGGGACAGGGGCGACTATGGCTACACCTTC. Translated: CASRDRGDYGYTF.

The chain has TRBV15 and TRBJ2-5, with TRBD1 matching over 9 bases. The CDR3 extends over 16 amino acids. From germline, CDR1 is LNHNV and CDR2 YYDKDF (reference sequence). Trimming removed 1 base from V and 4 bases from J; junction bases left unmatched: 7. The CDR3 DNA follows: TGTGCCACCAGCAGAGGAGACAGGGGGACTGGAGAGACCCAGTACTTC. Amino acid sequence: CATSRGDRGTGETQYF. Variable domain in full (rest from reference TRBV15 and TRBJ2-5): DAMVIQNPRYQVTQFGKPVTLSCSQTLNHNVMYWYQQKSSQAPKLLFHYYDKDFNNEADTPDNFQSRRPNTSFCFLDIRSPGLGDTAMYLCATSRGDRGTGETQYFGPGTRLLVL.

There are a few counts of this clonotype. This chain joins TRBV20-1 and TRBJ2-1; 7 nucleotides agree with TRBD2. V shed 2 bases and J 5 bases; nucleotides not matched to a gene: 9. This CDR3 has 15 residues. The V gene's germline CDR1 is DFQATT and CDR2 SNEGSKA (reference sequence). For the CDR3, the DNA is TGCAGTGCTAGATACCCGAGCGGGGTTAACAATGAGCAGTTCTTC. Its translation: CSARYPSGVNNEQFF.

The chain couples TRBV5-1 to TRBJ1-2; TRBD1 agrees at 7 bases. Germline trimming cut 2 bases from V and 6 bases from J; bases unmatched to any gene: 4. This CDR3 contains 13 residues. Germline V gene sequence: CDR1 SGHRS, CDR2 YFSETQ. The CDR3 region has the DNA TGCGCCAGCAGCTTTACAGGGGAGGATGGCTACACCTTC. The encoded protein is CASSFTGEDGYTF.

Comments on this clonotype: One end of the junction does not line up with germline, which may come from a read error. J is TRBJ1-2 and V is TRBV2; D ambiguous. The CDR3 spans 12 residues. Germline V gives CDR1 SNHLY, CDR2 FYNNEI. The chain's CDR3 is CVSSAVGDGYTF. The CDR3 nucleotides are TGTGTCAGCAGTGCGGTCGGCGACGGCTACACCTTC.

This clonotype was recorded many times. The chain employs TRBV3-1 and TRBJ2-7; 8 nucleotides match TRBD2. J was trimmed by 6 bases and V by 1 base; bases with no gene match: 8. Germline V gene data show CDR1 as LGHDT and CDR2 as YNNKEL (reference sequence). CDR3 length: 15 amino acids. The CDR3 spells CASSQASGTSVEQYF. The CDR3 nucleotides read TGTGCCAGCAGCCAAGCCTCCGGGACTAGTGTCGAGCAGTACTTC.

This clonotype was seen only a few times. This chain links TRBV10-3 with TRBJ1-5; no clear D. The germline V gene encodes CDR1 ENHRY and CDR2 SYGVKD. Trimming removed 11 bases at V and 3 bases at J, with 17 bases between. This CDR3 region has 14 residues. CDR3 sequence: CAASARDFNQPQHF. Here the CDR3 DNA reads TGTGCCGCCTCCGCCCGGGATTTCAATCAGCCCCAGCATTTT.

This chain uses TRBV7-3 with TRBJ2-3; possible D gene TRBD1, 5 bases. Trimming pared 3 bases from V and 11 bases from J, leaving 15 bases between. This CDR3 spans 13 amino acids. Germline V gene lookup returns CDR1 SGHTA and CDR2 FQGTGA. Here the CDR3 DNA reads TGTGCCAGCAGCTTGGAGCCGGACAATGAGCAGTATTTT. Its translation is CASSLEPDNEQYF.

This clonotype appeared many times. The chain couples TRBV6-1 to TRBJ2-1; D is uncertain. The CDR3 totals 13 residues. Germline-derived CDR1 and CDR2 are MNHNS and SASEGT. The germline V and J ends were trimmed by 4 bases and 4 bases, with 8 bases remaining between them. Here the CDR3 reads CASSGTEYNEQFF. In DNA form, the CDR3 reads TGTGCCAGCAGTGGCACAGAGTACAATGAGCAGTTCTTC.

This clonotype has only a few counts. The chain has TRBV2 and TRBJ1-2, with D unresolved. Trimming shortened V by 8 bases and J by 0 bases, and 10 bases separated the two germline ends. This CDR3 spans 13 amino acids. Germline-derived CDR1 and CDR2 are SNHLY and FYNNEI. CDR3 in DNA: TGTGCCAGCGTCTCCAGAACTAACTATGGCTACACCTTC. Translating gives CASVSRTNYGYTF. The entire variable domain, with the rest obtained from reference TRBV2 and TRBJ1-2, is as follows: EPEVTQTPSHQVTQMGQEVILRCVPISNHLYFYWYRQILGQKVEFLVSFYNNEISEKSEIFDDQFSVERPDGSNFTLKIRSTKLEDSAMYFCASVSRTNYGYTFGSGTRLTVV.

The chain links TRBV5-1 to TRBJ1-2, with D possibly matching TRBD1 (5 bases). CDR1 SGHRS and CDR2 YFSETQ come from the germline V gene. V was shortened by 0 bases and J by 6 bases, with 9 bases between the two germline ends. The CDR3 runs to 13 residues. CDR3 in amino acids: CASSLGQLDGYTF. In DNA form, the CDR3 reads TGCGCCAGCAGCTTGGGACAGTTGGATGGCTACACCTTC.